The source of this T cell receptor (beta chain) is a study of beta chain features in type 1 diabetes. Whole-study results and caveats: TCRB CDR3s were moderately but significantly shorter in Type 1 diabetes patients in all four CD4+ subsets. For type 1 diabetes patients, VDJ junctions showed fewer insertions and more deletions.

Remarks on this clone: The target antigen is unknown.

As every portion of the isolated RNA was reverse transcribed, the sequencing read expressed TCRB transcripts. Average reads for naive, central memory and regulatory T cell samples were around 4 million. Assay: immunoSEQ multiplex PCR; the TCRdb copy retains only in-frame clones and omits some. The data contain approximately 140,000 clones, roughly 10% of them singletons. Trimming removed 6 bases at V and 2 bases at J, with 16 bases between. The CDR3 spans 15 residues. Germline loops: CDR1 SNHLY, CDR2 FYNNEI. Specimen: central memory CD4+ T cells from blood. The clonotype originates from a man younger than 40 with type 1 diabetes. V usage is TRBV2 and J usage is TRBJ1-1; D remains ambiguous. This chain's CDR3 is CASRADRTVNTEAFF. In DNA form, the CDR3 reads TGTGCCAGCAGGGCCGACCGAACAGTAAACACTGAAGCTTTCTTT.